A single sample gave rise to the 13 T cell receptor beta chains below, sequenced in a study of Ad26.COV2.S vaccination and SARS-CoV-2 variants. Assay used: immunoSEQ multiplex PCR; TCRdb lists only in-frame clones, some missing. The table includes approximately 300,000 clones, more than 70% detected once. The treatment here: some 19 received Ad26.COV2.S at low or high dose, single or two shots; a few received placebo; per-sample allocation not given. Collection of the samples took place on day 63 after the first injection of vaccine or placebo. The specimen comprised peripheral blood, sampled in a trial of Ad26.COV2.S vaccine versus placebo. Source of these receptors: a person aged 18-60 years who received the Ad26.COV2.S COVID-19 vaccine or a placebo.

V is TRBV5-1 and J is TRBJ2-1; TRBD1 aligns across 9 bases. The V segment lost 0 bases and the J segment 4 bases; nucleotides outside the gene matches: 11. Per the germline V gene, CDR1 is SGHRS and CDR2 is YFSETQ. The length of the CDR3 is 18 residues. CDR3 protein: CASSLEPWRGQGYNEQFF. Written as DNA, the CDR3 is TGCGCCAGCAGCTTGGAACCTTGGAGGGGACAGGGTTACAATGAGCAGTTCTTC.

The chain has TRBV30 and TRBJ1-1; TRBD1 might be the D (6 bases). The CDR3 is made up of 14 amino acids. V was clipped by 4 bases and J by 11 bases, with 23 bases between them. Germline V gene sequence: CDR1 GTSNPN, CDR2 SVGIG (reference sequence). The CDR3, as DNA: TGTGCCTGGACGCTAGGGGGGTCGACTTCAGGGGCTTTCTTT. This translates into CAWTLGGSTSGAFF. Full variable domain (remainder filled in from reference TRBV30 and TRBJ1-1): SQTIHQWPATLVQPVGSPLSLECTVEGTSNPNLYWYRQAAGRGLQLLFYSVGIGQISSEVPQNLSASRPQDRQFILSSKKLLLSDSGFYLCAWTLGGSTSGAFFGQGTRLTVV.

In this sample, this clone turned up once. This chain uses TRBV18 with TRBJ2-5; TRBD1 aligns across 9 bases. The CDR3 is made up of 14 amino acids. Germline-derived CDR1 and CDR2 are KGHSH and LQKENI. Germline trimming cut 5 bases from V and 5 bases from J; bases unmatched to any gene: 6. The CDR3 sequence: CASSGTGRHETQYF. In nucleotides, the CDR3 is TGTGCCAGCTCAGGGACAGGGCGACACGAGACCCAGTACTTC.

Of note for this clone: The sample holds other DNA sequences that translate to the same CDR3. The chain recombines TRBV24-1 with TRBJ2-1, with TRBD1 as a possible D gene (5 bases). Trimming shortened V by 3 bases and J by 5 bases, and 7 bases separated the two germline ends. Germline assignment: CDR1 KGHDR and CDR2 SFDVKD. The CDR3 is 13 amino acids. CDR3 sequence reads: CATSDPTDNEQFF. In DNA form, the CDR3 reads TGTGCCACCAGTGATCCGACAGACAATGAGCAGTTCTTC.

The CDR3 DNA follows: TGTGCCAGCAGCCCGCTAACAGGGACCTATGGCTACACCTTC. Amino acid sequence: CASSPLTGTYGYTF. This chain connects TRBV3-1 (or the pseudogene TRBV3-2) to TRBJ1-2; a possible D gene is TRBD1 (6 bases). The CDR3 is 14 amino acids. Per the germline V gene, CDR1 is LGHDT and CDR2 is YNNKEL (reference sequence). Trimming took 4 bases from V and 4 from J, leaving 13 bases between them.

This chain uses TRBV5-1 with TRBJ2-1, with D tentatively TRBD1 or TRBD2 (5 bases each). This CDR3 is built from 15 residues. Per germline, CDR1 SGHRS and CDR2 YFSETQ. Trimming removed 4 bases at V and 6 bases at J, with 17 bases between. The CDR3 region has the DNA TGCGCCAGCAGCACTGGGACGGCCTTACTCAATGAGCAGTTCTTC. Translated: CASSTGTALLNEQFF.

The chain employs TRBV4-3 and TRBJ2-7; weak D call: TRBD2 (5 bases). The CDR3 loop spans 15 amino acids. Germline lookup yields CDR1 LGHNA and CDR2 YSLEER. V dropped 2 bases and J dropped 2 bases, with 13 bases sitting between them. CDR3 in DNA: TGCGCCAGCAGCCAATTTTACTCGGGAACCTACGAGCAGTACTTC. Encoded protein: CASSQFYSGTYEQYF.

The rearrangement joins TRBV19 to TRBJ1-4; D is possibly TRBD1 (5 bases). Trimming pared 5 bases from V and 10 bases from J, leaving 14 bases between. The V gene's germline CDR1 is LNHDA and CDR2 SQIVND (reference sequence). CDR3 length equals 13 residues. The CDR3 here is CASSRAGNGKLFF. Written as DNA, the CDR3 is TGTGCCAGTAGTCGGGCAGGGAACGGAAAACTGTTTTTT.

This clone was seen only a few times. The chain has TRBV9 and TRBJ2-7, with 11 bases aligning to TRBD1. This CDR3 has 15 amino acids. V gave up 4 bases and J gave up 2 bases; unmatched junction bases: 5. The germline V gene has CDR1 SGDLS and CDR2 YYNGEE. CDR3 amino acids: CASSKDRGLPYEQYF. Written as DNA, the CDR3 is TGTGCCAGCAGCAAGGACAGGGGGCTCCCCTACGAGCAGTACTTC.

The chain couples TRBV30 to TRBJ2-7; D is unclear. CDR1 and CDR2 (germline): GTSNPN, SVGIG (reference sequence). Trimming shortened V by 1 base and J by 5 bases, and 9 bases separated the two germline ends. The CDR3 has 12 residues. The CDR3: CAWSGRPHEQYF. The CDR3 DNA sequence: TGTGCCTGGAGTGGCAGGCCCCACGAGCAGTACTTC.

This clone has only one observation. The rearrangement links TRBV9 to TRBJ2-1, with 7 bases fitting TRBD2. The trim removed 0 bases at V and 3 bases at J, leaving 9 bases unmatched. Germline V gives CDR1 SGDLS, CDR2 YYNGEE. The CDR3 length is 17 residues. The DNA for the CDR3 is TGTGCCAGCAGCGTAGACTCGGGGACTACGTACTACAATGAGCAGTTCTTC. It specifies CASSVDSGTTYYNEQFF.

The chain employs TRBV6-5 and TRBJ2-7; tentatively, D is TRBD2 (7 bases). The CDR3 length is 14 residues. The germline V and J ends were trimmed by 8 bases and 2 bases, with 16 bases remaining between them. CDR1 MNHEY and CDR2 SVGAGI come from the germline V gene. Here the CDR3 reads CASRLRGGTYEQYF. The CDR3, as DNA: TGTGCCAGCCGGCTGAGGGGGGGAACCTACGAGCAGTACTTC.

The chain joins TRBV6-2 or TRBV6-3 to TRBJ2-7; TRBD2 matches at 8 bases. The V gene end was trimmed by 6 bases and the J gene end by 7 bases; junction bases not matched to a gene: 11. Germline CDR1 reads MNHEY; CDR2 reads SVGEGT. The CDR3 runs 14 residues. DNA for the CDR3: TGTGCCAGCAGCCACCCGCGGGGGGCGAGGGAGCAGTACTTC. Protein product: CASSHPRGAREQYF.